Each of the 10 T cell receptor beta chains below was sequenced from the same sample in a study of cytomegalovirus exposure and HLA in healthy donors. Primers: 60 Vbeta forward and 13 Jbeta reverse. TCRdb keeps only in-frame clones here, not all; method: immunoSEQ multiplex PCR. The sample yields about 190,000 clones, approximately 80% seen once. Material for sequencing was PBMCs. The receptors originated from a man in his forties or fifties in good health and CMV-seropositive.

V is TRBV10-1 and J is TRBJ2-3; TRBD2 agrees at 10 bases. There are 17 residues in the CDR3. CDR1 WNHNN and CDR2 SYGVQD come from the germline V gene (reference sequence). V lost 0 bases, J lost 4 bases, and 7 bases stayed unmatched. The CDR3 sequence: CASSESTASGGADTQYF. CDR3 in DNA: TGCGCCAGCAGTGAGTCGACGGCTAGCGGGGGCGCAGATACGCAGTATTTT.

The chain links TRBV7-9 to TRBJ1-1; 7 nucleotides line up with TRBD1. The junction had 10 bases not matched to a gene; V was cut back by 1 base and J by 5 bases. The CDR3 length is 16 residues. Germline loops: CDR1 SEHNR, CDR2 FQNEAQ (reference sequence). CDR3 loop: CASSLGRGLEGTEAFF. DNA of the CDR3: TGTGCCAGCAGCTTAGGCAGGGGGTTAGAAGGGACTGAAGCTTTCTTT.

The rearrangement uses TRBV29-1 and TRBJ2-3; D gene unclear. The CDR3 covers 10 residues. The V end was cut by 7 bases, the J end by 3 bases, with 5 bases between. CDR1 is SQVTM and CDR2 is ANQGSEA in the germline V gene. The CDR3 DNA is TGCAGCGGAGCGACAGATACGCAGTATTTT. Its protein product is CSGATDTQYF.

The chain recombines TRBV4-1 with TRBJ1-3; possible D gene TRBD1, 6 bases. Looked up from germline, CDR1 is MGHRA and CDR2 is YSYEKL. V lost 1 base to trimming and J lost 4 bases, with 11 bases between them. The CDR3 is 15 residues long. The CDR3 nucleotides are TGCGCCAGCAGCCAAGGAGGACAGCGGGGAAACACCATATATTTT. This translates into CASSQGGQRGNTIYF.

V usage is TRBV19 and J usage is TRBJ1-1, with 7 bases that match TRBD1. CDR1 and CDR2 from the germline V gene are LNHDA and SQIVND (reference sequence). The length of the CDR3 is 12 residues. The junction had 4 bases not matched to a gene; V was cut back by 5 bases and J by 7 bases. CDR3 sequence reads: CASSSGQLEAFF. The CDR3 region has the DNA TGTGCCAGTAGTTCGGGACAGCTTGAAGCTTTCTTT. The full variable domain, with the rest looked up from reference TRBV19 and TRBJ1-1, is DGGITQSPKYLFRKEGQNVTLSCEQNLNHDAMYWYRQDPGQGLRLIYYSQIVNDFQKGDIAEGYSVSREKKESFPLTVTSAQKNPTAFYLCASSSGQLEAFFGQGTRLTVV.

The gene calls are TRBV2 and TRBJ2-1; 14 bases align to TRBD2. The V and J ends lost 7 bases and 6 bases, in that order; junction bases with no gene match: 14. The CDR3 covers 18 residues. Germline CDR1 and CDR2: SNHLY and FYNNEI. The CDR3 sequence: CASTKTSGRGRWSNEQFF. For the CDR3, the DNA is TGTGCCAGCACCAAGACTAGCGGGAGGGGTAGGTGGAGCAATGAGCAGTTCTTC.

This clone was detected only a few times. The chain carries TRBV6-5 and TRBJ2-2; D call uncertain. Germline V gene sequence: CDR1 MNHEY, CDR2 SVGAGI. The CDR3 sequence is 14 residues long. The germline V and J ends were trimmed by 6 bases and 7 bases, with 15 bases remaining between them. The CDR3, as DNA: TGTGCCAGCAGGGGCGAGAAATCGGTCGGGGAGCTGTTTTTT. Protein: CASRGEKSVGELFF.

This chain's CDR3 is CASSIDLGSNPQHF. Written as DNA, the CDR3 is TGTGCCAGTAGTATAGATCTAGGGAGTAACCCCCAGCATTTT. This chain connects TRBV19 to TRBJ1-5, with D uncertain. V was cut by 0 bases and J by 10 bases, with 13 bases left in between. Germline CDR1 reads LNHDA; CDR2 reads SQIVND (reference sequence). This CDR3 comprises 14 residues.

This clone was counted between two and nine times. The chain uses TRBV11-2 and TRBJ2-7; D unresolved. The germline CDR1 and CDR2 sequences are SGHAT and FQNNGV. V gave up 4 bases and J gave up 1 base, with 2 bases separating them. This CDR3 spans 11 amino acids. The CDR3 nucleotides read TGTGCCAGCAGCTCGTCCTACGAGCAGTACTTC. The encoded protein is CASSSSYEQYF.

The V and J genes are TRBV6-6 and TRBJ2-7, with 7 bases matching TRBD2. The CDR3 has 15 amino acids. CDR1 is MNHNY and CDR2 is SVGAGI in the germline V gene (reference sequence). The V segment lost 6 bases and the J segment 3 bases; nucleotides outside the gene matches: 11. The DNA of the CDR3 is TGTGCCAGCAGCCCCCCTCGGGGGGACGTCTACGAGCAGTACTTC. It codes for CASSPPRGDVYEQYF.